This T cell receptor (beta chain) is drawn from a study of blood T cell repertoires in COVID-19. Sequenced by immunoSEQ multiplex PCR; TCRdb stores in-frame clones only, minus some. The table lists 70,000 or so clones, around 79% of them singletons, with about a third in the top ten. This clone was seen more than once but under ten times. V dropped 5 bases and J dropped 7 bases, with 13 bases sitting between them. Per germline, CDR1 SGHDT and CDR2 YYEEEE. The CDR3 sequence is 13 residues long. This TCR came from a woman in her 70s with acute or convalescent COVID-19. The rearrangement joins TRBV5-6 to TRBJ1-5, with TRBD1 as a possible D gene (6 bases). Sequencing was carried out using peripheral blood. The CDR3 region is CASSLDRTQPQHF. CDR3 nucleotides: TGTGCCAGCAGTTTAGACAGGACCCAGCCCCAGCATTTT.